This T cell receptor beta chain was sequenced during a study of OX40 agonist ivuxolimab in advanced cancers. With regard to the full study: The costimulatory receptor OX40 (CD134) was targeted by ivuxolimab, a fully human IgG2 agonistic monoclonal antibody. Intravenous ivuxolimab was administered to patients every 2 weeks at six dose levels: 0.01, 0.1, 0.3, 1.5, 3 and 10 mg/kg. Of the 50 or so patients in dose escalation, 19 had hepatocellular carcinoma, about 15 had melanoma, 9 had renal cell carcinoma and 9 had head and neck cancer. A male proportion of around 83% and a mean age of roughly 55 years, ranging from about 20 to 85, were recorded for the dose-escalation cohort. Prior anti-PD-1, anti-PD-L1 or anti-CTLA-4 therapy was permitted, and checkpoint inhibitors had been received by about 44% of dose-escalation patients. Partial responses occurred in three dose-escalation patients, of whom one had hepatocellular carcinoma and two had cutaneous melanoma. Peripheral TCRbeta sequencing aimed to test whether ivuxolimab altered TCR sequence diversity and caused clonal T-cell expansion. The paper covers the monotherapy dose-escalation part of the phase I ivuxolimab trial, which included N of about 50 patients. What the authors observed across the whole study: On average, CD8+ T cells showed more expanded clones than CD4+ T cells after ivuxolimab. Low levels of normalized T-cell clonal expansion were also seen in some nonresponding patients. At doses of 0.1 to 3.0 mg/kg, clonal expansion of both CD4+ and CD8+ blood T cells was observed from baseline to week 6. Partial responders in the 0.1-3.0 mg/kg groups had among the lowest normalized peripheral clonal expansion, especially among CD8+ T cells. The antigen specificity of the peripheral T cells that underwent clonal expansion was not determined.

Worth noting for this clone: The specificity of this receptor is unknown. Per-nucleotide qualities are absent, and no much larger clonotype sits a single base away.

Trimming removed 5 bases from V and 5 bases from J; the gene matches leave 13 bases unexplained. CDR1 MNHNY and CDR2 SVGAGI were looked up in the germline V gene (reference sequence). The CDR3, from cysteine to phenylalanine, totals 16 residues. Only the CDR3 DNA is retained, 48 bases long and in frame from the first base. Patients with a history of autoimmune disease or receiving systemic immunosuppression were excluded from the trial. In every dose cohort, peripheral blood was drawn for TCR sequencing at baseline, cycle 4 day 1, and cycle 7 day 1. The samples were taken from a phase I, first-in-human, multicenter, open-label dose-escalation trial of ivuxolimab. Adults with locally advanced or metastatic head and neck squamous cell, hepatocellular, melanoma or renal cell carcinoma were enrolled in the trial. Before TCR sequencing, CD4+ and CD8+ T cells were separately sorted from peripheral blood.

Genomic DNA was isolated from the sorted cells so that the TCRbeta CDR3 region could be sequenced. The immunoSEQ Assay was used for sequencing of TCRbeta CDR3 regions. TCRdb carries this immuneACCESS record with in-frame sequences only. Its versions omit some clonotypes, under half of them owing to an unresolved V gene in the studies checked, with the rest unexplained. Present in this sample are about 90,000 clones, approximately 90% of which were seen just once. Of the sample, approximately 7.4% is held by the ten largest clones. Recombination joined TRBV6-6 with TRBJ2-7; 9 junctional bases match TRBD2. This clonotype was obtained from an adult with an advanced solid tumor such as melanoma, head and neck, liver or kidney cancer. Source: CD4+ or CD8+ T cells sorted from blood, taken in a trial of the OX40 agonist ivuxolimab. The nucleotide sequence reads TGTGCCAGCAGTCCCCCTCCGGGACTAGCCCTCCACGAGCAGTACTTC. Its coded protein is CASSPPPGLALHEQYF.